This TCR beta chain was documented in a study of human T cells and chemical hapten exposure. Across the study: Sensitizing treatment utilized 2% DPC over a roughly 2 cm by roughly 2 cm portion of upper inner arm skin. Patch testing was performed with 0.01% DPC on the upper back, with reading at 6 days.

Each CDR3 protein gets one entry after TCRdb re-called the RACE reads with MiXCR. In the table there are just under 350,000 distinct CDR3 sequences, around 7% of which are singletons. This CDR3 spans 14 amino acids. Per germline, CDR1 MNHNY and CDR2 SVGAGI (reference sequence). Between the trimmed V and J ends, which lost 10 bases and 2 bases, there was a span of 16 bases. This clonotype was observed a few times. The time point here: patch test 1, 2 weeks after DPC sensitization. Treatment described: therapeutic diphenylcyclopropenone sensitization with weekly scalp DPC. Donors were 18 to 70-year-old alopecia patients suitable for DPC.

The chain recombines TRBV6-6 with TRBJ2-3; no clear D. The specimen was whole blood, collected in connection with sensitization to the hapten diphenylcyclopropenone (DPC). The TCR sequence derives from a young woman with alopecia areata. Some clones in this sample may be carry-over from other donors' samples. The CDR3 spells CATVMSRVTDTQYF. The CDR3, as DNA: TGTGCCACCGTTATGAGCCGAGTCACAGATACGCAGTATTTT.